This passage covers 30 T cell receptor beta chains from one sample sequenced in a study of blood T cell repertoires in COVID-19. Profiling relied on immunoSEQ multiplex PCR, and the TCRdb table lists in-frame clones only, not all of them. The sample contains about 83,000 clones, about 86% of which appear only once. The source material was peripheral blood. The receptors here all came from a woman of 80 years or more in a cohort sampled during active or convalescent COVID-19.

J is TRBJ2-5 and V is TRBV4-1; 9 nucleotides match TRBD2. Germline CDR1 MGHRA, CDR2 YSYEKL. After removal of 1 base from V and 2 bases from J, the junction contained 2 bases not matched to a gene. The CDR3 is made up of 15 amino acids. CDR3 residues: CASSQGLAEQETQYF. In DNA, the CDR3 is TGCGCCAGCAGCCAAGGACTAGCGGAACAAGAGACCCAGTACTTC.

CDR3 DNA sequence: TGTGCCTGGAGTGTAATAGCGGGCAGTAACTATGGCTACACCTTC. Protein product: CAWSVIAGSNYGYTF. The genes are TRBV30 and TRBJ1-2, with no clear D. V was clipped by 0 bases and J by 1 base, with 12 bases between them. The CDR3 runs 15 residues. Germline V gene lookup returns CDR1 GTSNPN and CDR2 SVGIG (reference sequence).

The chain joins TRBV18 to TRBJ2-7, with a weak D call TRBD2 (5 bases). The V gene lost 0 bases and the J gene lost 2 bases, with 8 bases spanning the gap. Germline V lookup: CDR1 KGHSH, CDR2 LQKENI. The CDR3 extends over 14 amino acids. CDR3 loop: CASSPPAGTYEQYF. Here the CDR3 DNA reads TGTGCCAGCTCACCACCTGCGGGTACCTACGAGCAGTACTTC.

CDR3 sequence: CASSIGHKYEQYV. Here the CDR3 DNA reads TGTGCCAGTAGTATAGGTCACAAGTACGAGCAGTACGTC. This chain uses TRBV19 with TRBJ2-7, with D unclear. Germline CDR1 LNHDA, CDR2 SQIVND (reference sequence). CDR3 size: 13 residues. Trimming shortened V by 1 base and J by 4 bases, and 8 bases separated the two germline ends.

This chain uses TRBV6-5 with TRBJ1-2, with 10 bases that match TRBD1. This CDR3 is 16 amino acids long. V trimming: 4 bases; J trimming: 3 bases; junction bases outside the gene matches: 8. Germline CDR1 MNHEY, CDR2 SVGAGI. The CDR3 coding sequence is TGTGCCAGCAGTTCTCCTGCAGGACAGGGGGACTATGGCTACACCTTC. Translation: CASSSPAGQGDYGYTF.

This rearrangement joins TRBV19 to TRBJ2-4, with TRBD1 matching 7 bases. Germline loops: CDR1 LNHDA, CDR2 SQIVND (reference sequence). This CDR3 contains 14 residues. V was pared by 4 bases and J by 9 bases, with 9 bases of the junction left unmatched. CDR3 DNA: TGTGCCAGTAGTAACCAGGGGGAATTGGGCATTCAGTACTTC. This sequence encodes CASSNQGELGIQYF.

The chain carries TRBV28 and TRBJ1-4, with D perhaps TRBD1 (6 bases). In germline, CDR1 is MDHEN, CDR2 SYDVKM. V dropped 6 bases and J dropped 7 bases, with 12 bases sitting between them. The CDR3 totals 13 residues. The DNA for the CDR3 is TGTGCCAGCAGGGCAGGGGTGGGTGAAAAACTGTTTTTT. Translating it yields CASRAGVGEKLFF.

The chain links TRBV5-5 to TRBJ1-4; 10 nucleotides align to TRBD1. The CDR3 spans 16 residues. The germline gives CDR1 SGHKS, CDR2 YYEKEE (reference sequence). Trimming cost V 0 bases and J 7 bases; bases outside gene matches: 6. For the CDR3, the DNA is TGTGCCAGCAGCTTGGCGGGACAGGGGTTGTCTGAAAAACTGTTTTTT. It yields the protein CASSLAGQGLSEKLFF.

CDR3 protein: CASSQGIRTEAFF. CDR3 coding DNA: TGTGCCAGCAGCCAAGGGATCAGGACTGAAGCTTTCTTT. The chain is built from TRBV3-1 (or the pseudogene TRBV3-2) and TRBJ1-1, with no clear D. CDR1 is LGHDT, CDR2 YNNKEL, per germline (reference sequence). Trimming left V 1 base short and J 5 bases short, with 8 bases between. The CDR3 loop spans 13 amino acids.

The gene calls are TRBV7-3 and TRBJ2-3; no reliable D call. Trimming pared 5 bases from V and 5 bases from J, leaving 17 bases between. Germline V gene lookup returns CDR1 SGHTA and CDR2 FQGTGA. The CDR3 runs to 15 residues. CDR3 amino acids: CASSPKAPGGDTQYF. The CDR3 DNA follows: TGTGCCAGCAGCCCTAAGGCTCCCGGCGGAGATACGCAGTATTTT.

This chain joins TRBV5-4 and TRBJ2-3, with D possibly being TRBD2 (8 bases). Germline loops: CDR1 SGHNT, CDR2 YYREEE (reference sequence). V lost 3 bases to trimming and J lost 4 bases, with 24 bases between them. The CDR3 contains 18 residues. DNA of the CDR3: TGTGCCAGCAGCTCCCAATCCCGGGGGGGCAGGGGGGCAGATACGCAGTATTTT. Encoded protein: CASSSQSRGGRGADTQYF.

The V and J genes are TRBV28 and TRBJ2-7, with D tentatively TRBD1 (5 bases). CDR1 MDHEN and CDR2 SYDVKM come from the germline V gene. V was clipped by 4 bases and J by 2 bases, with 15 bases between them. This CDR3 is 15 amino acids long. In DNA, the CDR3 is TGTGCCAGCAGTTCTCCCCCGACAGCAGCCTACGAGCAGTACTTC. Its translation: CASSSPPTAAYEQYF.

This clone has more than one count but fewer than ten. The CDR3 loop is CAISKTTGDTEAFF. The DNA of the CDR3 is TGTGCCATCAGTAAGACCACAGGTGACACTGAAGCTTTCTTT. The V gene is TRBV10-3, the J gene TRBJ1-1; D perhaps matches TRBD1 (5 bases). Between the trimmed V and J ends, which lost 5 bases and 3 bases, there was a span of 13 bases. The CDR3 is made up of 14 amino acids. CDR1 and CDR2 from the germline V gene are ENHRY and SYGVKD.

This clone was observed a single time. The V call is TRBV5-5, the J call TRBJ1-1, with 8 nucleotides matching TRBD1. The J segment lost 4 bases and the V segment lost 0 bases, leaving 20 bases of the junction unmatched. CDR3 length equals 20 residues. Germline values: CDR1 SGHKS, CDR2 YYEKEE (reference sequence). The CDR3 DNA reads TGTGCCAGCAGCTTGGGTCCATTCGTTGCAGGGGGCGTCGGGTCCACTGAAGCTTTCTTT. This encodes CASSLGPFVAGGVGSTEAFF.

The V and J genes are TRBV7-3 and TRBJ2-2; TRBD1 is a possible D gene (6 bases). Germline CDR1 is SGHTA and CDR2 is FQGTGA. The CDR3 spans 13 residues. Trimming pared 2 bases from V and 6 bases from J, leaving 7 bases between. In DNA, the CDR3 is TGTGCCAGCAGCTTAGGGGGCGCCGGGGAGCTGTTTTTT. Amino acid sequence: CASSLGGAGELFF.

The CDR3: CASSLGTARNSPLHF. For the CDR3, the DNA is TGTGCCAGCAGCCTAGGGACAGCGCGTAATTCACCCCTCCACTTT. V gene TRBV28 combines with J gene TRBJ1-6; 7 bases are shared with TRBD1. The CDR3 consists of 15 residues. J was trimmed by 6 bases and V by 6 bases; bases with no gene match: 8. CDR1 and CDR2 (germline): MDHEN, SYDVKM.

The chain has TRBV10-3 and TRBJ2-1; 10 nucleotides agree with TRBD2. The CDR3 has 16 residues. V lost 4 bases, J lost 8 bases, and 11 bases stayed unmatched. Germline CDR1 reads ENHRY; CDR2 reads SYGVKD. The CDR3 DNA follows: TGTGCCATCAGTGCGGCCGGAGCGGGAGGGCCCCATGAGCAGTTCTTC. Translating gives CAISAAGAGGPHEQFF.

In this sample, this clone turned up once. The chain combines TRBV7-9 with TRBJ1-6; D perhaps matches TRBD1 (5 bases). Per the germline V gene, CDR1 is SEHNR and CDR2 is FQNEAQ (reference sequence). V lost 5 bases and J lost 5, with 16 bases in between. The CDR3 contains 16 residues. CDR3 in amino acids: CASSPKGGENNSPLHF. For the CDR3, the DNA is TGTGCCAGCAGCCCGAAGGGAGGGGAGAATAATTCACCCCTCCACTTT.

Details on this clone: A read error may account for a junction end that differs from germline. The chain recombines TRBV13 with TRBJ2-1, with TRBD2 matching 10 bases. The CDR3 runs to 16 residues. Germline CDR1 reads PRHDT; CDR2 reads FYEKMQ (reference sequence). The CDR3 DNA sequence: TGTGCCAGCAGCTTCCGGACTGTAGCGGGAGGACCCCAGGAGCTCTTC. Residues: CASSFRTVAGGPQELF.

This sequence joins TRBV6-5 and TRBJ1-2, with a weak D call TRBD1 (5 bases). Germline lookup yields CDR1 MNHEY and CDR2 SVGAGI. V lost 5 bases to trimming and J lost 9 bases, with 16 bases between them. This CDR3 is built from 13 residues. The CDR3 DNA follows: TGTGCCAGCAGTCCAGGGCGGCTCCTTAGCTACACCTTC. Translating gives CASSPGRLLSYTF.

The V gene is TRBV24-1, the J gene TRBJ2-3; no reliable D call. V lost 7 bases and J 0 bases, leaving 13 bases between the germline ends. CDR3 size: 15 residues. CDR1 is KGHDR, CDR2 SFDVKD, per germline. The CDR3: CATRPSAQSTDTQYF. For the CDR3, the DNA is TGTGCCACCAGGCCCAGCGCCCAAAGCACAGATACGCAGTATTTT.

The chain joins TRBV28 to TRBJ1-1; a possible D gene is TRBD1 (6 bases). V gave up 3 bases and J gave up 4 bases, with 15 bases separating them. The CDR3 sequence is 15 residues long. Germline CDR1 and CDR2: MDHEN and SYDVKM. Written as DNA, the CDR3 is TGTGCCAGCAGTTTGACCGGGGGGCTCATCACTGAAGCTTTCTTT. Amino acid sequence: CASSLTGGLITEAFF.

Relative to its sample, this clone is medium-sized. The chain carries TRBV6-2 or TRBV6-3 and TRBJ2-2, with D unresolved. V shed 2 bases and J shed 7 bases, with 8 bases lying between them. Germline V gives CDR1 MNHEY, CDR2 SVGEGT. CDR3 length: 13 amino acids. The CDR3 sequence: CASSYARSGELFF. The CDR3 DNA sequence: TGTGCCAGCAGTTACGCCAGAAGCGGGGAGCTGTTTTTT.

This chain joins TRBV11-3 and TRBJ2-3; weak D call: TRBD2 (6 bases). The CDR3 is made up of 17 amino acids. Germline values: CDR1 SGHNT, CDR2 YENEEA. V lost 5 bases, J lost 1 base, and 19 bases lay in between. CDR3 protein: CASSPRRASVRTDTQYF. Here the CDR3 DNA reads TGTGCCAGCAGCCCCCGCCGGGCTAGCGTTCGCACAGATACGCAGTATTTT.

This chain uses TRBV6-5 with TRBJ1-5; a possible D gene is TRBD1 (6 bases). The CDR3 spans 16 residues. In germline, CDR1 is MNHEY, CDR2 SVGAGI. Trimming took 2 bases from V and 6 from J, leaving 17 bases between them. The CDR3 sequence: CASSYPRGGIGQPQHF. CDR3 nucleotides: TGTGCCAGCAGTTACCCGAGGGGGGGGATAGGTCAGCCCCAGCATTTT.

J is TRBJ1-6 and V is TRBV7-9, with D perhaps matching TRBD1 (5 bases). Trimming took off 0 bases at V and 7 bases at J, with 7 bases between the two ends. The CDR3 extends over 14 amino acids. Germline assignment: CDR1 SEHNR and CDR2 FQNEAQ (reference sequence). CDR3 DNA sequence: TGTGCCAGCAGCTTAGCGACAGAAAATTCACCCCTCCACTTT. It specifies CASSLATENSPLHF.

This chain joins TRBV9 and TRBJ1-2; TRBD1 matches at 8 bases. Germline CDR1 SGDLS, CDR2 YYNGEE. V gave up 4 bases and J gave up 0 bases; unmatched junction bases: 5. The CDR3 is made up of 15 amino acids. The CDR3 loop is CASSPWDRTNYGYTF. The DNA of the CDR3 is TGTGCCAGCAGCCCATGGGACAGGACTAACTATGGCTACACCTTC.

J is TRBJ2-1 and V is TRBV30, with 10 positions matching TRBD2. The CDR3 extends over 17 amino acids. Trimming took 2 bases from V and 6 from J; bases not matched to a gene: 13. Looked up from germline, CDR1 is GTSNPN and CDR2 is SVGIG (reference sequence). The CDR3 reads CAWSSKASGRKGNEQFF. The CDR3 DNA is TGTGCCTGGAGTTCCAAGGCTAGCGGGAGAAAGGGCAATGAGCAGTTCTTC.

This rearrangement joins TRBV21-1 to TRBJ2-7; TRBD1 is taken as the D call from the table, unchecked against the DNA. TRBV21-1 is a pseudogene locus. This CDR3 comprises 15 residues. CDR3 sequence: CASSKGQGKSYEQYV. The CDR3 nucleotides read TGTGCCAGCAGCAAAGGACAGGGAAAGTCCTACGAGCAGTACGTC.

This sequence joins TRBV9 and TRBJ1-4; TRBD1 agrees at 7 bases. Germline V gene lookup returns CDR1 SGDLS and CDR2 YYNGEE. The CDR3 runs to 16 residues. The junction had 8 bases not matched to a gene; V was cut back by 3 bases and J by 3 bases. The CDR3 loop reads CASSAEGAFSNEKLFF. The CDR3, as DNA: TGTGCCAGCAGCGCTGAGGGGGCCTTTTCTAATGAAAAACTGTTTTTT.